Each of the 10 T cell receptor beta chains below was sequenced from the same sample in a study of identical twins. TCRdb re-analysed the 5' RACE reads in MiXCR, keeping a single row per CDR3 protein. The sample lists nearly 250,000 distinct CDR3 sequences; 5.5% to 8% were seen once. The same specimen was also included in a second study, on yellow fever vaccine responses in identical twins.

Sequencing was performed on memory (CD45RO+) T cells sorted from blood. Receptor source: a woman aged 18 to 35 in good health.

Many counts were recorded for this clonotype. The chain links TRBV18 to TRBJ2-1; D is uncertain. The germline V gene has CDR1 KGHSH and CDR2 LQKENI. V was trimmed by 3 bases and J by 7 bases, leaving 16 bases between them. This CDR3 has 15 residues. The chain's CDR3 is CASSPYDGPENEQFF. CDR3 DNA: TGTGCCAGCTCACCCTACGACGGGCCGGAAAATGAGCAGTTCTTC.

The chain couples TRBV2 to TRBJ2-5; D not resolved. Germline V gene lookup returns CDR1 SNHLY and CDR2 FYNNEI. The V end lost 8 bases, the J end lost 1 base, and 5 bases lay between the germline ends. This CDR3 is 11 amino acids long. The CDR3 DNA follows: TGTGCCAGCCAAATCCAAGAGACCCAGTACTTC. Translated, it gives CASQIQETQYF.

The table lists this clonotype with a few counts. The chain carries TRBV20-1 and TRBJ2-1; unclear D gene. The V gene's germline CDR1 is DFQATT and CDR2 SNEGSKA (reference sequence). V was cut by 6 bases and J by 7 bases, with 13 bases left in between. This CDR3 is 12 amino acids long. CDR3 in DNA: TGCAGTGCCGAGGTACTTGGGAATGAGCAGTTCTTC. Translating gives CSAEVLGNEQFF.

The rearrangement links TRBV28 to TRBJ1-1, with D possibly TRBD1 on 5 matching bases. V was pared by 7 bases and J by 3 bases, with 15 bases between. Looked up from germline, CDR1 is MDHEN and CDR2 is SYDVKM. This CDR3 is built from 14 residues. Here the CDR3 reads CASTTSGGYTEAFF. The CDR3 DNA sequence: TGTGCCAGCACCACGAGCGGGGGGTACACTGAAGCTTTCTTT.

This clonotype was seen a few times. The chain has TRBV5-1 and TRBJ1-2; 10 nucleotides match TRBD1. V trimming: 6 bases; J trimming: 3 bases; junction bases outside the gene matches: 2. CDR3 length: 13 amino acids. Germline V gives CDR1 SGHRS, CDR2 YFSETQ. CDR3: CASKTGGHYGYTF. DNA of the CDR3: TGCGCCAGCAAGACAGGGGGCCACTATGGCTACACCTTC.

This clonotype was seen a handful of times. The chain has TRBV12-3 or TRBV12-4 and TRBJ2-5; TRBD2 matches at 8 bases. There are 15 residues in the CDR3. The V segment lost 3 bases and the J segment 2 bases; nucleotides outside the gene matches: 5. CDR3 sequence: CASSFRLAGQETQYF. The CDR3 DNA sequence: TGTGCCAGCAGTTTTCGGCTAGCGGGTCAAGAGACCCAGTACTTC.

This clonotype was seen a handful of times. This chain links TRBV28 with TRBJ2-1; weak D call: TRBD1 (5 bases). V was pared by 3 bases and J by 2 bases, with 11 bases between. CDR1 is MDHEN and CDR2 is SYDVKM in the germline V gene. This CDR3 has 15 residues. The DNA of the CDR3 is TGTGCCAGCAGTTTGCAGGGCCGACCCTACAATGAGCAGTTCTTC. Its translation: CASSLQGRPYNEQFF. Full variable domain (rest looked up from reference TRBV28 and TRBJ2-1): DVKVTQSSRYLVKRTGEKVFLECVQDMDHENMFWYRQDPGLGLRLIYFSYDVKMKEKGDIPEGYSVSREKKERFSLILESASTNQTSMYLCASSLQGRPYNEQFFGPGTRLTVL.

This clonotype was found many times. V gene TRBV12-3 or TRBV12-4 combines with J gene TRBJ2-7; no definite D call. V lost 1 base and J lost 6, with 13 bases in between. The CDR3 totals 14 residues. The CDR3 region is CASSLDPLGSEQYF. The CDR3 DNA is TGTGCCAGCAGTTTAGACCCTCTTGGGTCCGAGCAGTACTTC.

CDR3 sequence reads: CASSTINTEAFF. Here the CDR3 DNA reads TGTGCCAGCAGTACAATTAACACTGAAGCTTTCTTT. The rearrangement uses TRBV27 and TRBJ1-1; D is unclear. This CDR3 comprises 12 residues. With 5 bases removed from V and 2 bases from J, the gap between germline ends came to 6 bases. CDR1 is MNHEY, CDR2 SMNVEV, per germline (reference sequence).

This clonotype was counted between two and nine times. J is TRBJ1-1 and V is TRBV5-1; 8 positions agree with TRBD1. V lost 2 bases to trimming and J lost 5 bases; unmatched junction nucleotides: 8. The CDR3 spans 15 residues. Germline V gene data show CDR1 as SGHRS and CDR2 as YFSETQ. The CDR3, as DNA: TGCGCCAGCAGCTTCAGGGGGCCCTCTGTTACTGAAGCTTTCTTT. Translated, it gives CASSFRGPSVTEAFF.